Below, 2 T cell receptor beta chains from the same sample are listed, as sequenced in a study of blood T cell repertoires in COVID-19. Assay used: immunoSEQ multiplex PCR; TCRdb lists only in-frame clones, some missing. The data show 280,000 or so clones, with 85% seen just once and 2.5% held by the top ten. Source material: PBMCs or T cells enriched from blood (not recorded which). The receptor source for this set is a woman aged 50 to 65 who had recovered from COVID-19.

The J gene is TRBJ2-5, the V gene TRBV5-5, with D perhaps TRBD2 (6 bases). V gave up 4 bases and J gave up 2 bases, with 15 bases separating them. Germline V CDR1 and CDR2: SGHKS, YYEKEE (reference sequence). The CDR3 extends over 15 amino acids. The CDR3 reads CASSRTPGDQETQYF. CDR3 bases: TGTGCCAGCAGCCGAACCCCGGGGGATCAAGAGACCCAGTACTTC. The whole variable domain, filled in from reference TRBV5-5 and TRBJ2-5, reads DAGVTQSPTHLIKTRGQQVTLRCSPISGHKSVSWYQQVLGQGPQFIFQYYEKEERGRGNFPDRFSARQFPNYSSELNVNALLLGDSALYLCASSRTPGDQETQYFGPGTRLLVL.

The CDR3 DNA reads TGTGCCAGCAGCTTATCCGGTGGCTACGAGCAGTACTTC. This codes for CASSLSGGYEQYF. The chain has TRBV7-3 and TRBJ2-7; D is unclear. V was cut by 2 bases and J by 3 bases, with 8 bases left in between. Per germline, CDR1 SGHTA and CDR2 FQGTGA. The CDR3 loop spans 13 amino acids.